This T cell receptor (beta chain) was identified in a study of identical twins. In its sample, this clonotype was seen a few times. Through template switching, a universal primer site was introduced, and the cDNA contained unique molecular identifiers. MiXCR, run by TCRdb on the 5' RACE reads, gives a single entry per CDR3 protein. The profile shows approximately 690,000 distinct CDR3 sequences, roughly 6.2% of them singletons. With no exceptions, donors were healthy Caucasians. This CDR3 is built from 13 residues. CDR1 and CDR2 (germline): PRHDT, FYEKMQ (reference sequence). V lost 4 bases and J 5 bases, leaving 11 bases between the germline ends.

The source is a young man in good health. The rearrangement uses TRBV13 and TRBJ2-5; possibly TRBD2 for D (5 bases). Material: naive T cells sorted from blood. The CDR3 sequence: CASSSSWRETQYF. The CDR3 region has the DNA TGTGCCAGCAGCTCGTCCTGGAGGGAGACCCAGTACTTC.